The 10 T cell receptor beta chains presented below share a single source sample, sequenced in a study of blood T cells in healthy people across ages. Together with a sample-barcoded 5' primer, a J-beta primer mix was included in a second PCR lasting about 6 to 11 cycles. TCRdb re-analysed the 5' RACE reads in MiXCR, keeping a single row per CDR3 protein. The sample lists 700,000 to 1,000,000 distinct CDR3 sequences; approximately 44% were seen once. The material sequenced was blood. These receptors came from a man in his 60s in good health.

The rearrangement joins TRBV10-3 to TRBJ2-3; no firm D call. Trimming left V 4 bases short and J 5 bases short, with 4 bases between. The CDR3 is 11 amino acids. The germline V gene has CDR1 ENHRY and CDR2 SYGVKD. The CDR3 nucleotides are TGTGCCATCAGTGTTGGAGATACGCAGTATTTT. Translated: CAISVGDTQYF.

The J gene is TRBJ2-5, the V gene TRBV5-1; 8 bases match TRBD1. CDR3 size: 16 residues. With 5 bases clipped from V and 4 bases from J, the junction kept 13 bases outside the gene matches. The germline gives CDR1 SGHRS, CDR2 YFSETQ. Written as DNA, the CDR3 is TGCGCCAGCAGAACGGACAGGGTTGGGGTTTCAGAGACCCAGTACTTC. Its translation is CASRTDRVGVSETQYF.

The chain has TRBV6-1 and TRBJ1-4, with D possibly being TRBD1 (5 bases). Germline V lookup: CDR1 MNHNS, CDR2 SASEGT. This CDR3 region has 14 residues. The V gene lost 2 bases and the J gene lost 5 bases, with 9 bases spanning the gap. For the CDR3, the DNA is TGTGCCAGCAGTGAAAGACAGACCAATGAAAAACTGTTTTTT. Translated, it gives CASSERQTNEKLFF.

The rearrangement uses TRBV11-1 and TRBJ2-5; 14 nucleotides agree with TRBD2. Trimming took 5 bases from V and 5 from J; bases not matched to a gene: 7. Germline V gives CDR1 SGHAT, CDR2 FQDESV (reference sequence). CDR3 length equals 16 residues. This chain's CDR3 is CASSPRTSGGKETQYF. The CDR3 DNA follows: TGTGCCAGCAGCCCACGGACTAGCGGGGGGAAGGAGACCCAGTACTTC.

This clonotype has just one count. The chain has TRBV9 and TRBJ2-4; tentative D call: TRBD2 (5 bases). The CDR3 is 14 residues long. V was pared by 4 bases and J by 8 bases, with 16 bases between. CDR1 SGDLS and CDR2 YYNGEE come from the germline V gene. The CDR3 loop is CASSPATGEDIQYF. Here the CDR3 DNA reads TGTGCCAGCAGCCCCGCGACCGGGGAAGACATTCAGTACTTC.

The CDR3 nucleotides are TGCAGCGTTGGGCCCAGGACGCGGGCCGAGCAGTACTTC. Protein product: CSVGPRTRAEQYF. The chain recombines TRBV29-1 with TRBJ2-4; tentative D call: TRBD2 (5 bases). The J call may be mistaken, given a closer DNA end match to TRBJ2-7. The length of the CDR3 is 13 residues. Germline CDR1 is SQVTM and CDR2 is ANQGSEA.

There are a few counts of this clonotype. The CDR3 spells CASSLIVNNEQFF. The CDR3 DNA reads as TGTGCCAGCAGCTTAATTGTCAACAATGAGCAGTTCTTC. V usage is TRBV11-2 and J usage is TRBJ2-1; no clear D. CDR1 is SGHAT, CDR2 FQNNGV, per germline. The CDR3 consists of 13 residues. The V end was cut by 2 bases, the J end by 5 bases, with 7 bases between.

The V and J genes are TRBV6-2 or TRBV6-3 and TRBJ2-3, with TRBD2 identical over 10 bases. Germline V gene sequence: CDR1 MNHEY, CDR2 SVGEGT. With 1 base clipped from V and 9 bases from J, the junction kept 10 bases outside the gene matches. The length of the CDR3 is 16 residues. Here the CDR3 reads CASSYLLAGSLDTQYF. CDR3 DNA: TGTGCCAGCAGTTACTTACTAGCGGGGTCTTTGGACACGCAGTATTTT.

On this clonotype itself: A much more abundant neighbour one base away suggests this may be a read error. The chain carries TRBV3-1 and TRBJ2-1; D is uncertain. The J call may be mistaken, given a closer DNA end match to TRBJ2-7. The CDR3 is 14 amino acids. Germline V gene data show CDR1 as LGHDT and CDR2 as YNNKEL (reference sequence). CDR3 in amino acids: CASTVGLSYNEQYF. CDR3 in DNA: TGTGCCAGCACCGTAGGGCTGTCCTACAATGAGCAGTACTTC.

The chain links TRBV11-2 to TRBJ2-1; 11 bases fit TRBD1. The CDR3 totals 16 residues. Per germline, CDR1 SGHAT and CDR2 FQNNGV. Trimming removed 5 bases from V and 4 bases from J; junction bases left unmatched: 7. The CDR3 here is CASSRRTGGAYNEQFF. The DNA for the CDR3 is TGTGCCAGCAGCAGACGGACAGGGGGCGCTTACAATGAGCAGTTCTTC.